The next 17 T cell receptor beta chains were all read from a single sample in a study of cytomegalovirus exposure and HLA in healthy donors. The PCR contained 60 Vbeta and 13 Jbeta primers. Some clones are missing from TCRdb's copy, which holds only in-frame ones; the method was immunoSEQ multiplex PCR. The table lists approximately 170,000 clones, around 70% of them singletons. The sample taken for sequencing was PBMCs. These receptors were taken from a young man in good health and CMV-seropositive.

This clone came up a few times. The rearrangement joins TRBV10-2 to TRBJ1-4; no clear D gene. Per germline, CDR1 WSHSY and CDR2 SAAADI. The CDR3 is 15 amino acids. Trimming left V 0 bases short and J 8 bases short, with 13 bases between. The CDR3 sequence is CASSESVGLREKLFF. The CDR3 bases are TGCGCCAGCAGTGAGTCCGTTGGTCTACGGGAAAAACTGTTTTTT.

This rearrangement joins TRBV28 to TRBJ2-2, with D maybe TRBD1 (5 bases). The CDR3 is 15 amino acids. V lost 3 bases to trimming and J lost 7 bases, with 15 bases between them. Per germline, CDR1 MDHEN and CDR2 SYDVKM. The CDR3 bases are TGTGCCAGCAGTTTCGGCAGGGTGGGCGGCGGGGAGCTGTTTTTT. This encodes CASSFGRVGGGELFF.

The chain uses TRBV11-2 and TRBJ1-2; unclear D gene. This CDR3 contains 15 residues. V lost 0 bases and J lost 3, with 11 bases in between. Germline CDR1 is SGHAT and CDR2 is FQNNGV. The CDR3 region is CASSLDPGKDYGYTF. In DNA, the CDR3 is TGTGCCAGCAGCTTAGACCCGGGAAAGGACTATGGCTACACCTTC.

DNA of the CDR3: TGTGCCAGCAGCGGCCAGGGTGCAGATACGCAGTATTTT. Its translation: CASSGQGADTQYF. This chain joins TRBV11-1 and TRBJ2-3, with a tentative D call TRBD1 (5 bases). The germline CDR1 and CDR2 sequences are SGHAT and FQDESV (reference sequence). Deletions cut 5 bases from V and 4 bases from J, with 10 bases between. The CDR3 runs 13 residues.

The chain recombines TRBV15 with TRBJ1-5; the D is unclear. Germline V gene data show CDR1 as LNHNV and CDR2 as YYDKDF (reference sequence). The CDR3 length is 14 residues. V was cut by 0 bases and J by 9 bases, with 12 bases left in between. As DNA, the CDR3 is TGTGCCACCAGCAGAGATCCCCCGTCGAGGCCCCAGCATTTT. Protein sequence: CATSRDPPSRPQHF.

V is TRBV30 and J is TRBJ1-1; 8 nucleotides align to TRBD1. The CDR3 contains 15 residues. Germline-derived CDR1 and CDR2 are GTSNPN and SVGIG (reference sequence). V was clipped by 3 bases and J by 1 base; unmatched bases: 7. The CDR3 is CAWREFGTGNTEAFF. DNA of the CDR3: TGTGCCTGGAGGGAATTCGGGACAGGGAACACTGAAGCTTTCTTT. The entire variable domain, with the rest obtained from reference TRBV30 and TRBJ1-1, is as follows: SQTIHQWPATLVQPVGSPLSLECTVEGTSNPNLYWYRQAAGRGLQLLFYSVGIGQISSEVPQNLSASRPQDRQFILSSKKLLLSDSGFYLCAWREFGTGNTEAFFGQGTRLTVV.

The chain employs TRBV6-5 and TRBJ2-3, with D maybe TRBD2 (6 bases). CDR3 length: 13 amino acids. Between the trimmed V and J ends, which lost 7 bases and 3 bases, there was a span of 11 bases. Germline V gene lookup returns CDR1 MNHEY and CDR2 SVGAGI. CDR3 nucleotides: TGTGCCAGCAAAGGACTATCAACAGATACGCAGTATTTT. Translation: CASKGLSTDTQYF.

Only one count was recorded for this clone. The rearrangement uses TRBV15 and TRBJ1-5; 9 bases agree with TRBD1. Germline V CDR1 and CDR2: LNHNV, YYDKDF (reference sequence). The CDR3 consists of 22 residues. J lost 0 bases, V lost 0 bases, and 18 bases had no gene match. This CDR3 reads CATSRDPPPGQGGSYSNQPQHF. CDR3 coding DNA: TGTGCCACCAGCAGAGATCCCCCCCCGGGACAGGGAGGGTCTTATAGCAATCAGCCCCAGCATTTT.

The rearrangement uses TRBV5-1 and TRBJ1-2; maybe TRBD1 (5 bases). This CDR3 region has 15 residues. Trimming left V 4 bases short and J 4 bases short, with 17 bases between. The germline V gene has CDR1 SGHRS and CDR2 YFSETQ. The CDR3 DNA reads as TGCGCCAGCAGCAAAGGGGCGGATTCCTTCTATGGCTACACCTTC. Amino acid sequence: CASSKGADSFYGYTF.

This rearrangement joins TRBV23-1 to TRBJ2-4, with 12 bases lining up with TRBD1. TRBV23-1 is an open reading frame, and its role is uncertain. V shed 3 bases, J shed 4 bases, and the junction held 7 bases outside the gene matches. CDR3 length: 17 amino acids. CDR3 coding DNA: TGCGCCAGCAGTCACTACCCGGGACAGGGGGCAAAAAACATTCAGTACTTC. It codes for CASSHYPGQGAKNIQYF.

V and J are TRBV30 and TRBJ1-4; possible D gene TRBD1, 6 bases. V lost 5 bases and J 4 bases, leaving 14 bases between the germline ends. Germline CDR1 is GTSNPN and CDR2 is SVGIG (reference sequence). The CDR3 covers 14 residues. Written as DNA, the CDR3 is TGTGCCTGGCAGAAGCAGGGGAATAATGAAAAACTGTTTTTT. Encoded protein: CAWQKQGNNEKLFF. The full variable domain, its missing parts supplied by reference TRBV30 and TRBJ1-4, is SQTIHQWPATLVQPVGSPLSLECTVEGTSNPNLYWYRQAAGRGLQLLFYSVGIGQISSEVPQNLSASRPQDRQFILSSKKLLLSDSGFYLCAWQKQGNNEKLFFGSGTQLSVL.

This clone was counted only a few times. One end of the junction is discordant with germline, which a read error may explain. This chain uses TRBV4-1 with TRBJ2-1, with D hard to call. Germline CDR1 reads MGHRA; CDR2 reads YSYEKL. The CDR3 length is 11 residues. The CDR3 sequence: CASRQDSEQFF. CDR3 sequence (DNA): TGCGCCAGCAGACAAGATAGTGAGCAGTTCTTC.

This chain's CDR3 is CASSLGVAAYEQYV. For the CDR3, the DNA is TGTGCCAGCAGCTTAGGAGTAGCGGCCTACGAGCAGTACGTC. V gene TRBV13 combines with J gene TRBJ2-7, with D possibly being TRBD2 (6 bases). Trimming took off 0 bases at V and 2 bases at J, with 8 bases between the two ends. The CDR3 sequence is 14 residues long. Germline-derived CDR1 and CDR2 are PRHDT and FYEKMQ (reference sequence).

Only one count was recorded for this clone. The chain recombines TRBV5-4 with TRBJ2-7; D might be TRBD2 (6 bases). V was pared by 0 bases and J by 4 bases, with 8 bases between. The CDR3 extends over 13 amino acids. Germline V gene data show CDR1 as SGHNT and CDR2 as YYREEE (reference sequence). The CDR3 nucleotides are TGTGCCAGCAGCTTGGCCGCGGGGTACGAGCAGTACGTC. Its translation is CASSLAAGYEQYV.

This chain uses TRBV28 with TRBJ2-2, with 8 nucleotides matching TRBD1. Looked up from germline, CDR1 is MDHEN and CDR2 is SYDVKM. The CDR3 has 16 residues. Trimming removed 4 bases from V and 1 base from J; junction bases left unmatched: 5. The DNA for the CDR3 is TGTGCCAGCAGTTCACAGGGGGATCGGAACACCGGGGAGCTGTTTTTT. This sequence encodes CASSSQGDRNTGELFF.

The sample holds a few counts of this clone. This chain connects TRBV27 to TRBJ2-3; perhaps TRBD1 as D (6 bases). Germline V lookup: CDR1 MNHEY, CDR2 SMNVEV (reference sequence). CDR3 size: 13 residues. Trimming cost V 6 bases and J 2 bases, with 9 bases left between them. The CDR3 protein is CASRDRLTDTQYF. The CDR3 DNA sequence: TGTGCCAGCAGGGACAGACTCACAGATACGCAGTATTTT.

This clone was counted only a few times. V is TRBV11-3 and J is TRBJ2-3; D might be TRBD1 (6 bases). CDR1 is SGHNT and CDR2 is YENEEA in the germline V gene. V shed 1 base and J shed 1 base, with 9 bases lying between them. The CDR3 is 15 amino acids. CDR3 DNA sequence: TGTGCCAGCAGCTTAGGGGGGCAAGGCACAGATACGCAGTATTTT. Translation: CASSLGGQGTDTQYF.